This T cell receptor (beta chain) is from a study of T cells after yellow fever vaccination. Germline assignment: CDR1 MNHEY and CDR2 SVGAGI. The V and J ends lost 6 bases and 5 bases respectively, with 14 bases between them. CDR3 length: 15 amino acids. Synthesis of TCR cDNA relied on 5'RACE template switching, which attached a universal primer site and UMIs. Each CDR3 protein gets one entry after TCRdb re-called the 5' RACE reads with MiXCR. The table shows about 200,000 distinct CDR3 sequences, with about 3% occurring only once. This clonotype has just a few counts. Its antigen is still unknown. General study results and limits: Peaking on day 5 versus 15, the secondary response was faster but weaker. Of the clonotypes, a small share occurred in both CD4 and CD8 compartments. Within FACS-sorted repertoires, abundant clonotypes contaminating from the bulk population could be present.

The gene calls are TRBV6-5 and TRBJ1-6; D might be TRBD1 (5 bases). This TCR derives from a young man who received the YFV17D yellow fever vaccine. The sample here was CD4+ T cells sorted from PBMCs, taken 10 days after the yellow fever booster vaccination. This chain's CDR3 is CASSAVGVHNSPLHF. CDR3 in DNA: TGTGCCAGCAGCGCAGTAGGGGTGCATAATTCACCCCTCCACTTT.